These T cell receptor beta chains were read from a single sample in a study of blood T cell repertoires in COVID-19. Sequencing used immunoSEQ multiplex PCR; TCRdb keeps in-frame clones, though not all of them. The sample holds a few hundred thousand clones, 70% to 90% seen once. Sequencing was performed on PBMCs or T cells enriched from blood (not recorded which). These receptor sequences come from a man aged 35-49 years who had recovered from COVID-19. CDR3s include the opening cysteine and the closing phenylalanine or tryptophan. A D gene is named only where the DNA matches it firmly. Rows give clone size only sometimes, using once, few, many, or a class for an expanded clone.

CDR3 protein: CASSYGQVGYTF; CDR3 DNA: TGTGCCAGCAGCTATGGACAGGTCGGCTACACCTTC; clone size: few; J gene: TRBJ1-2; D gene: TRBD1; V gene: TRBV12-3/TRBV12-4
CDR3 protein: CAWSAGGARTEAFF; CDR3 DNA: TGTGCCTGGAGCGCCGGGGGGGCGCGGACTGAAGCTTTCTTT; clone size: -; J gene: TRBJ1-1; D gene: -; V gene: TRBV30
CDR3 protein: CASRASGSSEQFF; CDR3 DNA: TGTGCCAGTAGGGCTAGCGGGAGTTCTGAGCAGTTCTTC; clone size: -; J gene: TRBJ2-1; D gene: TRBD2; V gene: TRBV19
CDR3 protein: CASSSPSAGQFIGYTF; CDR3 DNA: TGTGCCAGCAGCTCCCCTTCCGCAGGGCAGTTTATTGGCTACACCTTC; clone size: -; J gene: TRBJ1-2; D gene: -; V gene: TRBV5-6
CDR3 protein: CASSVSRSSGELFF; CDR3 DNA: TGTGCCAGCAGCGTTTCTAGAAGCTCGGGGGAGCTGTTTTTT; clone size: -; J gene: TRBJ2-2; D gene: -; V gene: TRBV28
CDR3 protein: CASSLDRATQAFF; CDR3 DNA: TGTGCCAGCAGTTTGGACAGGGCCACACAAGCTTTCTTT; clone size: -; J gene: TRBJ1-1; D gene: TRBD1; V gene: TRBV27
CDR3 protein: CASNPGQGLETQYF; CDR3 DNA: TGCGCCAGCAATCCGGGACAGGGTTTGGAGACCCAGTACTTC; clone size: -; J gene: TRBJ2-5; D gene: TRBD1; V gene: TRBV5-1
CDR3 protein: CATSDSGLTDTQYF; CDR3 DNA: TGTGCCACCAGTGATTCGGGACTCACAGATACGCAGTATTTT; clone size: -; J gene: TRBJ2-3; D gene: -; V gene: TRBV24-1
CDR3 protein: CASSGDIPSSGNTIYF; CDR3 DNA: TGCGCCAGCAGTGGGGACATCCCGAGCTCTGGAAACACCATATATTTT; clone size: -; J gene: TRBJ1-3; D gene: -; V gene: TRBV10-1
CDR3 protein: CASSISLAGAQETQYF; CDR3 DNA: TGTGCCAGCAGCATCTCACTAGCGGGGGCCCAAGAGACCCAGTACTTC; clone size: -; J gene: TRBJ2-5; D gene: TRBD2; V gene: TRBV11-2
CDR3 protein: CASSTGTSGVEQYF; CDR3 DNA: TGTGCCAGCAGCACCGGGACTAGCGGGGTCGAGCAGTACTTC; clone size: many; J gene: TRBJ2-7; D gene: TRBD2; V gene: TRBV5-4